This T cell receptor beta chain stems from a study of shared clonotypes between healthy human individuals. Points from the study as a whole: Memory subsets generally showed smaller estimated richness than naive subsets did.

The healthy adult donors were HIV-negative and reported no recent acute infections or vaccinations. All participating donors were Caucasian adults from Nashville, Tennessee. On this clone: Its antigen is undetermined.

Each cell subset's genomic DNA was divided evenly among several immunoSEQ plates. The repertoire was sequenced with immunoSEQ multiplex PCR; TCRdb's copy has only in-frame clones and lacks some. The sample lists about 2.4 million clones, around nine tenths occurring once. In germline, CDR1 is PRHDT, CDR2 FYEKMQ (reference sequence). Trimming took 5 bases from V and 5 from J; bases not matched to a gene: 10. The CDR3 length is 16 residues. The sequenced sample was naive CD4+ T cells sorted from blood. Specified subset: CD45RA+ positively selected. V gene TRBV13 combines with J gene TRBJ2-5, with TRBD2 matching 11 bases. The source is a man aged 18 to 29 in good health. In DNA form, the CDR3 reads TGTGCCAGCAGCACCCGGACTAGCGGGCTGGGGGAGACCCAGTACTTC. Translation gives CASSTRTSGLGETQYF.